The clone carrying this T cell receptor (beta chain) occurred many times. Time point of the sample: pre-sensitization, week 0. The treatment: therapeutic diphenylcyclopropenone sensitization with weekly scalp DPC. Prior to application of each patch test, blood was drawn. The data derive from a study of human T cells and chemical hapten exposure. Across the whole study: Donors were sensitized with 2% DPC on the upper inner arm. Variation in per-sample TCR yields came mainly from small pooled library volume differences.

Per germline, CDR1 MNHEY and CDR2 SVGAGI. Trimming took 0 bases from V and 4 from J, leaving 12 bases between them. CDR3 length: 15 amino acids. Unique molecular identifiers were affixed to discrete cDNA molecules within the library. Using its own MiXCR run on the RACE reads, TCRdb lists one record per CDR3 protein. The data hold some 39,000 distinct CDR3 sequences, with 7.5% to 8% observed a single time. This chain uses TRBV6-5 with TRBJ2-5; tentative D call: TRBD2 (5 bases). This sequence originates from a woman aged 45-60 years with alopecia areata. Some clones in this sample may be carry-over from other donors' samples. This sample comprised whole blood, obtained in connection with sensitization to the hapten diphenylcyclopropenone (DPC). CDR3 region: CASSYSTGIRETQYF. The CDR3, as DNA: TGTGCCAGCAGTTACTCCACGGGGATCCGAGAGACCCAGTACTTC.